The entry below describes one TCR beta chain. Antigen specificity is unknown. Trimming cost V 0 bases and J 1 base, with 10 bases left between them. Germline lookup yields CDR1 LGHNA and CDR2 YSLEER. This CDR3 has 17 residues. As to treatment: oral pan-JAK inhibitor, 5-10 mg twice daily. This specimen comes from a study of CD8+ T cells in alopecia areata. Study at large: It was oral tofacitinib, at 5 to 10 mg twice daily, that treated patients received.

Sequencing relied on a cDNA template that was reverse transcribed from extracted RNA. Profiled with immunoSEQ multiplex PCR; TCRdb holds only in-frame clones, not every one. Among about 140,000 clones, 75% to 85% were seen once, and the ten largest hold 25%. The study, taken as a whole, reports: During tofacitinib treatment, many expanded lesional clones remained in scalp and blood.

The material was CD8+ T cells sorted from blood, obtained at week 4, from a patient treated with tofacitinib. This TCR was sampled from a human donor with alopecia areata. The rearrangement links TRBV4-3 to TRBJ2-6; D possibly corresponds to TRBD2 (6 bases). CDR3 sequence (DNA): TGCGCCAGCAGCCAAGAGGGGGGTTGGTCTGGGGCCAACGTCCTGACTTTC. This sequence encodes CASSQEGGWSGANVLTF.